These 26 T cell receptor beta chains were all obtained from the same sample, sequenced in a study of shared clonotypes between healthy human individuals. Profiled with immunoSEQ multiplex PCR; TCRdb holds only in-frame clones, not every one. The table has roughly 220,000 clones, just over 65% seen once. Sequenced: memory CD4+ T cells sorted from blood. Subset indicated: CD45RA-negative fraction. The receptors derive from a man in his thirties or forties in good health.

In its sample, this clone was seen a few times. CDR3 sequence: CASSLGGGGAGGPKNEQFF. CDR3 DNA: TGTGCCAGCAGCCTAGGCGGCGGGGGAGCGGGAGGGCCGAAGAATGAGCAGTTCTTC. The V call is TRBV7-3, the J call TRBJ2-1; TRBD2 aligns across 10 bases. After removal of 5 bases from V and 7 bases from J, the junction contained 20 bases not matched to a gene. This CDR3 has 19 amino acids. Germline loops: CDR1 SGHTA, CDR2 FQGTGA. The whole variable domain, remainder taken from reference TRBV7-3 and TRBJ2-1, is GAGVSQTPSNKVTEKGKYVELRCDPISGHTALYWYRQSLGQGPEFLIYFQGTGAADDSGLPNDRFFAVRPEGSVSTLKIQRTERGDSAVYLCASSLGGGGAGGPKNEQFFGPGTRLTVL.

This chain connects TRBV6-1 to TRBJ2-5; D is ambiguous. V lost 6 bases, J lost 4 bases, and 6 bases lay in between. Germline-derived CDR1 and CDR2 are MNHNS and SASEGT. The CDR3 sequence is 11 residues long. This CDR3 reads CASRVLETQYF. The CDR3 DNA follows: TGTGCCAGCAGAGTATTAGAGACCCAGTACTTC.

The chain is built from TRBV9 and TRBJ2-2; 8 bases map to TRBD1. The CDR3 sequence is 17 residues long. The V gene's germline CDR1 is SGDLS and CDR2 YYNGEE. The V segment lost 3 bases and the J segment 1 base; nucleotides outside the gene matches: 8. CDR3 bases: TGTGCCAGCAGCGCCCCAACCGGGACAGGGAACACCGGGGAGCTGTTTTTT. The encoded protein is CASSAPTGTGNTGELFF.

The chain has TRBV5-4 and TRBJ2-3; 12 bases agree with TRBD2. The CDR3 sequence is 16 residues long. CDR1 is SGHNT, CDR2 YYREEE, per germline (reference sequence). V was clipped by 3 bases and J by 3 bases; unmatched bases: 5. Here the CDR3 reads CASSYLAGGGTDTQYF. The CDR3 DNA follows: TGTGCCAGCAGCTACCTAGCGGGAGGGGGGACAGATACGCAGTATTTT.

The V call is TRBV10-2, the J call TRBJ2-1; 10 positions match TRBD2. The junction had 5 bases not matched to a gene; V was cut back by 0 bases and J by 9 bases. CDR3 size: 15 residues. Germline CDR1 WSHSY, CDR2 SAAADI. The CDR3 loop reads CASSESSGRPGEQFF. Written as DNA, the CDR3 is TGCGCCAGCAGTGAGTCTAGCGGGAGGCCTGGTGAGCAGTTCTTC.

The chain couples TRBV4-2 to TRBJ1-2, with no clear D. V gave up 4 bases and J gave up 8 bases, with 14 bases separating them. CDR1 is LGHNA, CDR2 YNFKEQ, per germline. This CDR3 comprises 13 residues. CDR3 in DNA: TGTGCCAGCAGCCCGGAGGCCGAGGAAGGCTACACCTTC. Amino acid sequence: CASSPEAEEGYTF.

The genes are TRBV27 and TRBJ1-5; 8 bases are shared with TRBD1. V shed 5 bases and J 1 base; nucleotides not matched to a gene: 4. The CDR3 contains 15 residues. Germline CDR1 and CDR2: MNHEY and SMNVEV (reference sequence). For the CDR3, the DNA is TGTGCCAGCAGTGGTAACAGGGGGAGCAATCAGCCCCAGCATTTT. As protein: CASSGNRGSNQPQHF.

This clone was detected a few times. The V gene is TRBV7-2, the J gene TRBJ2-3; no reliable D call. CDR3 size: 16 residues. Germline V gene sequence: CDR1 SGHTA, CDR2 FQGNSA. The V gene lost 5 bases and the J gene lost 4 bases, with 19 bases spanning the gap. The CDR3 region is CASSPRFGLRPDTQYF. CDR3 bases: TGTGCCAGCAGCCCACGCTTCGGCCTCAGGCCAGATACGCAGTATTTT.

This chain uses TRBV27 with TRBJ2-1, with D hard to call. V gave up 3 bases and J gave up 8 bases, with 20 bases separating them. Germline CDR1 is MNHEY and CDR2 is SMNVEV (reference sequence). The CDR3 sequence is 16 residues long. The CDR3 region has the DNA TGTGCCAGCAGTTTCCTGTCTGCGGCCCCACCCGATGAGCAGTTCTTC. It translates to CASSFLSAAPPDEQFF.

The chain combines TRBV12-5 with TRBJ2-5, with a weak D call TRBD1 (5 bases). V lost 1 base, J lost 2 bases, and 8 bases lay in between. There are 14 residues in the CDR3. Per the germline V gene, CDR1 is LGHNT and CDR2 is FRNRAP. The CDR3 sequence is CASGLGQGQETQYF. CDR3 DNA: TGTGCTAGTGGTTTGGGGCAGGGTCAAGAGACCCAGTACTTC.

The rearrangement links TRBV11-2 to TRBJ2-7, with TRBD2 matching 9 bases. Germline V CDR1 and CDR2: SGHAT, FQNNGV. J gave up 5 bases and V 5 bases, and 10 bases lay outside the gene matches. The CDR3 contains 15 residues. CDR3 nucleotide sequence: TGTGCCAGCAGCCTACGCGGGACTAGCTGGGACGAGCAGTACTTC. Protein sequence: CASSLRGTSWDEQYF.

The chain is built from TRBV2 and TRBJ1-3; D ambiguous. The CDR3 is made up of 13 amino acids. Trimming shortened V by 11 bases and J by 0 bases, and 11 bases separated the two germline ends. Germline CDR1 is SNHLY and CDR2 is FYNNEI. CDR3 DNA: TGTGCCGGTAACAGCGCCTCTGGAAACACCATATATTTT. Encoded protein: CAGNSASGNTIYF.

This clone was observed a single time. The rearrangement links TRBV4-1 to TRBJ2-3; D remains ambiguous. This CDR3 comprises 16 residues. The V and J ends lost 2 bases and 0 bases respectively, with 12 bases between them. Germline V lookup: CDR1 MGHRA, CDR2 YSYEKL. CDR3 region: CASSQHPRGSTDTQYF. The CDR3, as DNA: TGCGCCAGCAGCCAACACCCCCGAGGCAGCACAGATACGCAGTATTTT.

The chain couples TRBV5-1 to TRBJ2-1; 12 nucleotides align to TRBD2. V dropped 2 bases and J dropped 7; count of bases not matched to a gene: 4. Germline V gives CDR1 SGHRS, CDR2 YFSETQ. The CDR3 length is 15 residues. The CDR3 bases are TGCGCCAGCAGCTTTGGACTAGCGGGAATAAATGAGCAGTTCTTC. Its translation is CASSFGLAGINEQFF.

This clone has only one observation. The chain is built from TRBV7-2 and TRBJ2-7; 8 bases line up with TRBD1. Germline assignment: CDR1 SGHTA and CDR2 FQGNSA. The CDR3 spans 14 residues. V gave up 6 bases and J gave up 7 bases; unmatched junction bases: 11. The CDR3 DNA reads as TGTGCCAGCAGTCGTCCGGGACAGGCGCGGGAGCAGTACTTC. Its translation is CASSRPGQAREQYF.

The CDR3 DNA is TGCGCCAGCAGCTTGGCTGCCGGGGTCCCTAATGAAAAACTGTTTTTT. This encodes CASSLAAGVPNEKLFF. V and J are TRBV5-1 and TRBJ1-4; D unresolved. The CDR3 loop spans 16 amino acids. The germline CDR1 and CDR2 sequences are SGHRS and YFSETQ. Deletions cut 0 bases from V and 3 bases from J, with 12 bases between.

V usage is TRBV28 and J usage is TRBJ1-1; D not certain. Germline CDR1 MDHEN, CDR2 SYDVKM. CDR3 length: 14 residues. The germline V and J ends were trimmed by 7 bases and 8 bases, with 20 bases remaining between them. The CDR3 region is CASNPGNRLQEAFF. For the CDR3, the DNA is TGTGCCAGCAATCCTGGAAACAGACTCCAAGAAGCTTTCTTT.

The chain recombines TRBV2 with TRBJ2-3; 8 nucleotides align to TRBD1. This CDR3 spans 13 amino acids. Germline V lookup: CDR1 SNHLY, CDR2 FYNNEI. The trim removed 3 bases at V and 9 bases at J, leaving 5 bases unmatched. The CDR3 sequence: CASSEDRTGTQYF. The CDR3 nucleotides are TGTGCCAGCAGTGAGGATAGGACAGGGACGCAGTATTTT.

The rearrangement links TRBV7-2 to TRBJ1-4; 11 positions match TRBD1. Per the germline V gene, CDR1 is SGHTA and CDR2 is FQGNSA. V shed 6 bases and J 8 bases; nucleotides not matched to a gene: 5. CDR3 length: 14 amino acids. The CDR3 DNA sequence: TGTGCCAGCAGAGGGACAGGGGGAAGCGAAAAACTGTTTTTT. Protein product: CASRGTGGSEKLFF.

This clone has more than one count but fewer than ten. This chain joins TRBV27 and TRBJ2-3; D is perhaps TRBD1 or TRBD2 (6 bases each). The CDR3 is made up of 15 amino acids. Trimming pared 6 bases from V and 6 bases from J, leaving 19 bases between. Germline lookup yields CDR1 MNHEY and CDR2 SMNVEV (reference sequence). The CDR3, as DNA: TGTGCCAGCAGGGGGAGTTGGGGGGCGGCGGATACGCAGTATTTT. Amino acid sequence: CASRGSWGAADTQYF.

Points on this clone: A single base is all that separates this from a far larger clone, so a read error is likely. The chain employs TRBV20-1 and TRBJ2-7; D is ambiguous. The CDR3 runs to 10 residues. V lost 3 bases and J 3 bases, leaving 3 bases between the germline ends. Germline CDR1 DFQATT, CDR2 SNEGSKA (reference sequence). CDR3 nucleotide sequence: TGCAGTGCTAGCGACTACGAGCAGTACTTC. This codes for CSASDYEQYF.

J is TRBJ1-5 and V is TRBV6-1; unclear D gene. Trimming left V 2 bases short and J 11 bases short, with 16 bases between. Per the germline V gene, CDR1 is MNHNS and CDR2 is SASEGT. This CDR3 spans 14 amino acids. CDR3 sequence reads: CASSESQTLLSQHF. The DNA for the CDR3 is TGTGCCAGCAGTGAATCGCAGACGTTACTTTCCCAGCATTTT.

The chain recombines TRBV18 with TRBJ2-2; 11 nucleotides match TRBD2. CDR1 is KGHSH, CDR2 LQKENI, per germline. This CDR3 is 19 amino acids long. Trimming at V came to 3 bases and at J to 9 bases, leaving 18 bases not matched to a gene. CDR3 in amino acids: CASSPRTGILTSGSWELFF. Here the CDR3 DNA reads TGTGCCAGCTCACCCCGGACAGGGATACTAACTAGCGGGAGCTGGGAGCTGTTTTTT.

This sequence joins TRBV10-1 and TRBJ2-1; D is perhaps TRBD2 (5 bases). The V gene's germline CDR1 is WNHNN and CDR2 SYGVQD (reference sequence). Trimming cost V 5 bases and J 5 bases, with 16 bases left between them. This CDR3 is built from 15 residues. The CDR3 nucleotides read TGCGCCAGCAGTCTACAAATCAGCGGCAACAATGAGCAGTTCTTC. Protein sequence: CASSLQISGNNEQFF.

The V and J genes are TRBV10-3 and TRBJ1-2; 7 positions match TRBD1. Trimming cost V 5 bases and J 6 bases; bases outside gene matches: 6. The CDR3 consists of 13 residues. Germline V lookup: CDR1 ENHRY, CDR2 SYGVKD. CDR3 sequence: CAISPDRFHGYTF. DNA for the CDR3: TGTGCCATCAGTCCGGACAGGTTTCATGGCTACACCTTC.

The CDR3 nucleotides are TGTGCCAGCAGCTCCGGGACAAGTTTCAATCAGCCCCAGCATTTT. It codes for CASSSGTSFNQPQHF. V and J are TRBV7-2 and TRBJ1-5; a weak D match, TRBD1 (6 bases). Germline CDR1 SGHTA, CDR2 FQGNSA. The CDR3 extends over 15 amino acids. V gave up 4 bases and J gave up 3 bases, with 13 bases separating them.